The clone carrying this T cell receptor beta chain was counted ten times or more. Its antigen is undetermined. Pregnant or lactating patients were excluded, as were those with uncontrolled infection or other autoimmune disease. The source of the sample is a study of T cells in Graves' hyperthyroidism and ophthalmopathy. Study observations and caveats: Most clonotypes that expanded in the thyroid above 0.001 also showed up in blood.

CDR3 length: 17 residues. Looked up from germline, CDR1 is ENHRY and CDR2 is SYGVKD. V lost 2 bases to trimming and J lost 2 bases, with 19 bases between them. RNA transcripts were the template for amplifying TCR beta CDR3 regions. HTBI primers were employed in a first-round RT-PCR of the TCR CDR3. TCRdb re-analysed the multiplex PCR reads in MiXCR, keeping a single row per CDR3 protein. The data show about 350,000 distinct CDR3 sequences, less than 20% seen once. This receptor was taken from a woman in her forties with Graves' ophthalmopathy. Sequencing was done on a sample of blood. V usage is TRBV10-3 and J usage is TRBJ2-7; D remains ambiguous. The CDR3 is CAISEKSVAQAPYEQYF. CDR3 coding DNA: TGTGCCATCAGTGAGAAATCAGTGGCCCAGGCCCCCTACGAGCAGTACTTC.